The following is a T cell receptor beta chain sequence with its context. The antigen remains undetermined. These data are taken from a study of T cell responses to AZD1222 COVID-19 vaccine. General study points: Rises in breadth and depth of Spike-specific TCRs came after two AZD1222 doses. Just a handful of people given AZD1222 tested seropositive at baseline.

Data came from immunoSEQ multiplex PCR; TCRdb stores just in-frame clones and leaves some out. The data show fewer than 150,000 clones, with roughly 86% seen just once and 4% to 4.5% held by the top ten. Source: peripheral blood, taken on day 0 of AZD1222 vaccination. This TCR was recovered from an adult in good health.

The CDR3 spells CASWAGSARQYF. In DNA, the CDR3 is TGTGCCAGCTGGGCAGGGTCCGCTAGGCAGTACTTC. This chain joins TRBV28 and TRBJ2-7; TRBD1 is a possible D gene (5 bases). Germline lookup yields CDR1 MDHEN and CDR2 SYDVKM. The CDR3 is 12 amino acids. Trimming left V 8 bases short and J 9 bases short, with 17 bases between.